This T cell receptor beta chain was obtained from a study of spatial heterogeneity in lung cancer. As for time point: sample taken at primary tumor resection. Sequencing covered unsorted whole RNA taken from tumor, nontumor lung or frozen PBMC. TCRdb redid the calling of the 5' RACE reads with MiXCR, one entry per CDR3 protein. This sample has almost 3,000 distinct CDR3 sequences, with roughly an eighth found just once. The CDR3 length is 12 residues. The V gene lost 6 bases and the J gene lost 6 bases, with 8 bases spanning the gap. This clonotype was counted at least ten times. Specimen: normal lung tissue next to the tumor, collected at surgery. The origin of this receptor is a male donor with early-stage non-small cell lung cancer. The chain recombines TRBV12-3 or TRBV12-4 with TRBJ2-2; no firm D call. This CDR3 is CASRSAAGELFF. The CDR3 DNA reads TGTGCCAGCAGATCCGCCGCCGGGGAGCTGTTTTTT.